The 22 T cell receptor beta chains below come from one sample, sequenced in a study of control samples from healthy donors and cancer patients. TCRdb's copy holds only in-frame clones and misses some; the assay was immunoSEQ multiplex PCR. The data show some 130,000 clones, around nine tenths seen once. The sequencing input was blood. Receptors were obtained from a man aged 18 to 29 in good health.

The chain is built from TRBV27 and TRBJ1-2, with TRBD1 identical over 9 bases. This CDR3 has 16 amino acids. From germline, CDR1 is MNHEY and CDR2 SMNVEV (reference sequence). After removal of 1 base from V and 5 bases from J, the junction contained 8 bases not matched to a gene. The CDR3 spells CASSLFWGQGIYGYTF. The CDR3 DNA is TGTGCCAGCAGTTTATTTTGGGGACAGGGAATTTATGGCTACACCTTC.

The V call is TRBV28, the J call TRBJ1-2, with TRBD1 matching over 9 bases. J lost 2 bases, V lost 2 bases, and 6 bases had no gene match. Germline CDR1 reads MDHEN; CDR2 reads SYDVKM. The CDR3 runs to 16 residues. CDR3 in DNA: TGTGCCAGCAGTTTACTTCCAGGACAGGGGAACTATGGCTACACCTTC. Translating it yields CASSLLPGQGNYGYTF.

This chain connects TRBV7-2 to TRBJ2-3; no clear D gene. This CDR3 region has 12 residues. The V and J ends lost 5 bases and 4 bases respectively, with 7 bases between them. Germline CDR1 and CDR2: SGHTA and FQGNSA. For the CDR3, the DNA is TGTGCCAGCAGCCCGCGAGCAGATACGCAGTATTTT. It specifies CASSPRADTQYF.

This chain uses TRBV5-4 with TRBJ1-1; D ambiguous. Germline V gives CDR1 SGHNT, CDR2 YYREEE (reference sequence). V was clipped by 3 bases and J by 3 bases, with 6 bases between them. The CDR3 loop spans 12 amino acids. The CDR3 sequence: CASSYGDTEAFF. CDR3 DNA: TGTGCCAGCAGCTACGGGGACACTGAAGCTTTCTTT. The full variable domain, in which reference TRBV5-4 and TRBJ1-1 provide the parts outside the CDR3, is ETGVTQSPTHLIKTRGQQVTLRCSSQSGHNTVSWYQQALGQGPQFIFQYYREEENGRGNFPPRFSGLQFPNYSSELNVNALELDDSALYLCASSYGDTEAFFGQGTRLTVV.

The V call is TRBV11-3, the J call TRBJ2-5; unclear D gene. The CDR3 is 13 residues long. The V end was cut by 5 bases, the J end by 5 bases, with 12 bases between. CDR1 and CDR2 from the germline V gene are SGHNT and YENEEA. CDR3 in amino acids: CASSPTVGETQYF. DNA of the CDR3: TGTGCCAGCAGCCCCACCGTCGGGGAGACCCAGTACTTC.

The chain links TRBV6-5 to TRBJ2-5, with D perhaps TRBD2 (7 bases). The CDR3 consists of 15 residues. Trimming stripped 0 bases from V and 5 bases from J, with 13 bases between. Per germline, CDR1 MNHEY and CDR2 SVGAGI. This chain's CDR3 is CASSYSGGGPETQYF. CDR3 nucleotide sequence: TGTGCCAGCAGTTACTCGGGGGGGGGCCCGGAGACCCAGTACTTC.

The rearrangement joins TRBV15 to TRBJ2-3, with no clear D. Germline V CDR1 and CDR2: LNHNV, YYDKDF (reference sequence). There are 15 residues in the CDR3. V lost 0 bases and J lost 5, with 12 bases in between. The CDR3 sequence: CATSRDNGDLDTQYF. The CDR3 coding sequence is TGTGCCACCAGCAGAGATAATGGAGACTTAGATACGCAGTATTTT.

This chain uses TRBV9 with TRBJ2-1; tentatively, D is TRBD1 (6 bases). The germline V gene encodes CDR1 SGDLS and CDR2 YYNGEE. V gave up 0 bases and J gave up 9 bases, with 16 bases separating them. This CDR3 has 15 amino acids. The CDR3 loop is CASSVVAGEESEQFF. The CDR3 DNA reads TGTGCCAGCAGCGTAGTGGCAGGGGAAGAGAGTGAGCAGTTCTTC.

This chain connects TRBV27 to TRBJ2-7; 12 nucleotides agree with TRBD1. The CDR3 extends over 18 amino acids. Germline V gene data show CDR1 as MNHEY and CDR2 as SMNVEV (reference sequence). V gave up 4 bases and J gave up 0 bases; unmatched junction bases: 10. The CDR3 DNA reads TGTGCCAGCAGTTCTCCGGGACAGGGGGCTAAAAACTCCTACGAGCAGTACTTC. Amino acid sequence: CASSSPGQGAKNSYEQYF.

This clone was seen once. The same CDR3 is also encoded by other DNA sequences in this sample. The V call is TRBV9, the J call TRBJ1-3; D not resolved. This CDR3 has 15 amino acids. The V end was cut by 0 bases, the J end by 0 bases, with 7 bases between. The germline V gene encodes CDR1 SGDLS and CDR2 YYNGEE. The CDR3: CASSVEGSSGNTIYF. CDR3 bases: TGTGCCAGCAGCGTAGAAGGATCCTCTGGAAACACCATATATTTT.

The chain links TRBV25-1 to TRBJ1-2; TRBD1 agrees at 7 bases. J was trimmed by 4 bases and V by 4 bases; bases with no gene match: 6. The CDR3 length is 14 residues. Germline CDR1 reads MGHDK; CDR2 reads SYGVNS. The CDR3 is CASSGGQPGYGYTF. DNA for the CDR3: TGTGCCAGCAGTGGGGGACAGCCAGGCTATGGCTACACCTTC.

This clone is a singleton in its sample. J is TRBJ1-6 and V is TRBV19; D call uncertain. This CDR3 contains 16 residues. The V and J ends lost 3 bases and 0 bases respectively, with 9 bases between them. The germline gives CDR1 LNHDA, CDR2 SQIVND (reference sequence). CDR3 amino acids: CASSIDGVSYNSPLHF. For the CDR3, the DNA is TGTGCCAGTAGTATTGATGGCGTCTCCTATAATTCACCCCTCCACTTT.

The chain joins TRBV5-4 to TRBJ2-3; 11 bases are a match to TRBD2. The V segment lost 3 bases and the J segment 3 bases; nucleotides outside the gene matches: 12. The CDR3 totals 18 residues. In germline, CDR1 is SGHNT, CDR2 YYREEE (reference sequence). CDR3 sequence reads: CASSSVAGGPRFTDTQYF. CDR3 nucleotide sequence: TGTGCCAGCAGCTCAGTAGCGGGGGGGCCACGTTTTACAGATACGCAGTATTTT.

The chain is built from TRBV5-1 and TRBJ1-4; 7 bases map to TRBD1. CDR3 size: 14 residues. Germline CDR1 is SGHRS and CDR2 is YFSETQ. V lost 4 bases and J lost 4; bases outside the gene matches: 4. The CDR3 here is CASSADRNNEKLFF. Written as DNA, the CDR3 is TGCGCCAGCAGCGCGGACAGGAATAATGAAAAACTGTTTTTT. Filled out from reference TRBV5-1 and TRBJ1-4, the complete variable domain reads KAGVTQTPRYLIKTRGQQVTLSCSPISGHRSVSWYQQTPGQGLQFLFEYFSETQRNKGNFPGRFSGRQFSNSRSEMNVSTLELGDSALYLCASSADRNNEKLFFGSGTQLSVL.

This chain links TRBV3-1 (or the pseudogene TRBV3-2) with TRBJ2-5, with TRBD2 matching 12 bases. Germline V gives CDR1 LGHDT, CDR2 YNNKEL (reference sequence). The length of the CDR3 is 17 residues. V dropped 1 base and J dropped 1; count of bases not matched to a gene: 4. The DNA for the CDR3 is TGTGCCAGCAGCCAAGTAACTAGCGGGGGGTCCCAAGAGACCCAGTACTTC. Amino acids: CASSQVTSGGSQETQYF.

The rearrangement joins TRBV5-1 to TRBJ1-4; TRBD1 aligns across 9 bases. This CDR3 comprises 17 residues. Per germline, CDR1 SGHRS and CDR2 YFSETQ. J was trimmed by 0 bases and V by 5 bases; bases with no gene match: 8. The CDR3 nucleotides are TGCGCCAGCAGATCGACAGGGGGAACATCAACTAATGAAAAACTGTTTTTT. It encodes CASRSTGGTSTNEKLFF.

The rearrangement uses TRBV6-5 and TRBJ2-7, with TRBD1 matching 9 bases. V shed 2 bases, J shed 2 bases, and the junction held 4 bases outside the gene matches. The CDR3 runs to 15 residues. Germline values: CDR1 MNHEY, CDR2 SVGAGI. The DNA for the CDR3 is TGTGCCAGCAGTTACAAAAGACAGGGGGCCTACGAGCAGTACTTC. It codes for CASSYKRQGAYEQYF.

This chain uses TRBV30 with TRBJ2-5; 10 positions agree with TRBD2. V shed 8 bases, J shed 1 base, and the junction held 10 bases outside the gene matches. The germline CDR1 and CDR2 sequences are GTSNPN and SVGIG (reference sequence). The CDR3 covers 15 residues. As DNA, the CDR3 is TGTGCCCTGGGGGCTAGCGGGGGAACCCAAGAGACCCAGTACTTC. Its translation: CALGASGGTQETQYF.

This clone was counted a single time. V usage is TRBV6-5 and J usage is TRBJ2-3; 7 positions agree with TRBD2. V lost 0 bases, J lost 8 bases, and 11 bases stayed unmatched. CDR1 and CDR2 from the germline V gene are MNHEY and SVGAGI. The CDR3 spans 16 residues. CDR3 region: CASSYSAGVGARTQYF. The CDR3 DNA reads TGTGCCAGCAGTTACTCGGCGGGGGTAGGCGCCCGTACGCAGTATTTT.

This chain uses TRBV7-9 with TRBJ2-5, with 7 nucleotides matching TRBD1. The CDR3 is 16 residues long. With V trimmed by 5 bases and J by 2 bases, 11 bases remained unmatched. In germline, CDR1 is SEHNR, CDR2 FQNEAQ (reference sequence). In DNA, the CDR3 is TGTGCCAGCAGCCCTTTAGGGGCGGACAGGCAAGAGACCCAGTACTTC. Translated: CASSPLGADRQETQYF.

The rearrangement links TRBV5-1 to TRBJ1-2, with a possible D match to TRBD1 (6 bases). CDR3 size: 16 residues. The V and J ends lost 6 bases and 4 bases respectively, with 22 bases between them. From germline, CDR1 is SGHRS and CDR2 YFSETQ. Here the CDR3 reads CASTQTAQGSSYGYTF. In DNA, the CDR3 is TGCGCCAGCACCCAAACGGCTCAGGGGTCTAGCTATGGCTACACCTTC.

In DNA, the CDR3 is TGTGCCAGCAGCCGCACTAGCTCTGGGGCCAACGTCCTGACTTTC. Its protein product is CASSRTSSGANVLTF. V gene TRBV7-9 combines with J gene TRBJ2-6; a weak D match, TRBD2 (5 bases). The CDR3 covers 15 residues. Trimming took off 5 bases at V and 0 bases at J, with 8 bases between the two ends. From germline, CDR1 is SEHNR and CDR2 FQNEAQ (reference sequence).